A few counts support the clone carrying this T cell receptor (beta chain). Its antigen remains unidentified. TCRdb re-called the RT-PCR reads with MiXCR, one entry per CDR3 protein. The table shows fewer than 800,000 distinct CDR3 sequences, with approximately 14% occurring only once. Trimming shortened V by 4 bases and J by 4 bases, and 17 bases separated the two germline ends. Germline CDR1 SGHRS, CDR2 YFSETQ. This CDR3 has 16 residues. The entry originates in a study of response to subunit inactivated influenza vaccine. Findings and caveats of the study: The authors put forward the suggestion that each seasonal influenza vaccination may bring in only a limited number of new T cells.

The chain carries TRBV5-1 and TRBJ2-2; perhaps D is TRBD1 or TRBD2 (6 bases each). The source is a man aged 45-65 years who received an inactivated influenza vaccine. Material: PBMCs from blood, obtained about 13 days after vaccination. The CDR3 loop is CASSPGAGATTGELFF. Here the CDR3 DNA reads TGCGCCAGCAGCCCGGGGGCAGGGGCTACCACCGGGGAGCTGTTTTTT.